This TCR beta chain was identified in a study of T cells after yellow fever vaccination. This CDR3 has 13 residues. Trimming left V 6 bases short and J 2 bases short, with 9 bases between. Germline V gene sequence: CDR1 MNHEY, CDR2 SMNVEV (reference sequence). TCRdb passed the 5' RACE reads through MiXCR, listing each CDR3 protein once. The data hold about 360,000 distinct CDR3 sequences, with 6.2% observed a single time. This clonotype was counted a few times. This sequence originates from a man younger than 45 who received the YFV17D yellow fever vaccine. The rearrangement uses TRBV27 and TRBJ2-3; D is undetermined. The sequencing here drew on PBMCs, taken 5 days after the yellow fever booster vaccination. CDR3: CASRSILTDTQYF. The CDR3 DNA follows: TGTGCCAGCAGGTCTATACTCACAGATACGCAGTATTTT.